A selection of T cell receptor beta chains follows, all from one sample in a study of CXCR3-negative and CXCR3-positive naive CD8 T cells. TCRdb reprocessed the 5' RACE reads, with one entry per CDR3 protein and no DNA. Its table records under 50,000 distinct CDR3 sequences. The sample comprised naive CXCR3- CD8+ T cells from blood. Receptors originate from a human donor in good health. Some clones in this sample may be carry-over from other donors' samples. Each CDR3 is given with its conserved first and last residue.

CDR3 length,J gene,V gene,CDR3 protein
15,TRBJ2-5,TRBV20-1,CSARVKYSQGETQYF
14,TRBJ2-2,TRBV15,CATRGPADTGELFF
15,TRBJ2-1,TRBV7-9,CASSLAGTGTIPEFF
14,TRBJ2-7,TRBV4-1,CASSQALDYYEQYF
15,TRBJ2-1,TRBV18,CASSPGTSGSNEQFF
14,TRBJ1-1,TRBV5-1,CASSLASGATEAFF
14,TRBJ1-5,TRBV5-1,CASRSGLSDQPQHF
16,TRBJ2-6,TRBV7-2,CASSLFFPSGANVLTF
11,TRBJ2-7,TRBV14,CASTKGYEQYF
13,TRBJ2-7,TRBV12-3/TRBV12-4,CASRGGRNYEQYF
15,TRBJ1-2,TRBV27,CASSESTGPIYGYTF
14,TRBJ2-7,TRBV12-3/TRBV12-4,CASGAAGGPNEQYF
16,TRBJ2-1,TRBV4-3,CASSQDNIKPGVEQFF
16,TRBJ2-3,TRBV29-1,CSAVTGTPTGADTQYF
19,TRBJ2-1,TRBV5-1,CASWTGERLAGAFFDEQFF
15,TRBJ2-1,TRBV29-1,CSVEGISSPYNEQFF
16,TRBJ2-3,TRBV6-4,CASSDGGSGGSDTQYF
13,TRBJ2-5,TRBV29-1,CSVEEGGQETQYF
14,TRBJ2-2,TRBV29-1,CSAVVRQNTGELFF
13,TRBJ1-1,TRBV28,CASVDSPGTEAFF
13,TRBJ1-1,TRBV6-6,CASSYLQGTEAFF
13,TRBJ2-4,TRBV6-5,CASSPVSTGIQYF
13,TRBJ2-7,TRBV28,CASVSLNSYEQYF
12,TRBJ2-3,TRBV14,CASRDGAATQYF
12,TRBJ2-2,TRBV3-1,CSGGRETGELFF
14,TRBJ2-1,TRBV28,CASSQRQTYNEQFF
16,TRBJ1-2,TRBV4-3,CASSQLEGEGYYGYTF
15,TRBJ2-1,TRBV4-2,CASSQEVASGTEQFF
14,TRBJ1-1,TRBV21-1,CASPRDGSNTEAFF
13,TRBJ1-2,TRBV29-1,CSAETGYGGGYTF
15,TRBJ1-2,TRBV7-2,CASSSLEGRGYGYTF
13,TRBJ2-1,TRBV28,CAIQTGGVNEQFF
16,TRBJ2-7,TRBV6-5,CASSLEGLAGVVEQYF
16,TRBJ2-1,TRBV28,CASSLWGTSGSDEQFF
16,TRBJ1-2,TRBV9,CASSVAVGQGVHGYTF
16,TRBJ2-1,TRBV3-1,CASSQRKRGAYNEQFF
15,TRBJ2-7,TRBV7-6,CASSPLRDGLYEQYF
15,TRBJ2-2,TRBV6-2/TRBV6-3,CASTQGQFSPGELFF
16,TRBJ2-3,TRBV2,CASSVERGAWTDTQYF
16,TRBJ2-7,TRBV18,CASSPTAGTAAYEQYF
14,TRBJ2-7,TRBV7-9,CASSLDDSNYEQYF
17,TRBJ2-1,TRBV2,CASSPTLLAGGVNEQFF